The entry that follows covers one TCR beta chain sequence. The CDR3 has 14 residues. Germline CDR1 MDHEN, CDR2 SYDVKM. V shed 4 bases and J 3 bases; nucleotides not matched to a gene: 4. This sample is part of a study of blood T cell repertoires in COVID-19. TCRdb's copy holds only in-frame clones and misses some; the assay was immunoSEQ multiplex PCR. This sample carries around 150,000 clones, 90% to 95% of them seen once, and the ten largest clones take just under 2%. This chain links TRBV28 with TRBJ1-2; 8 bases are shared with TRBD1. The sequence derives from a woman aged 55-75 years with COVID-19, enrolled during active disease. The sequenced sample consisted of peripheral blood. CDR3 bases: TGTGCCAGCAGTTCCCCGACAGGGGACTATGGCTACACCTTC. It translates to CASSSPTGDYGYTF.